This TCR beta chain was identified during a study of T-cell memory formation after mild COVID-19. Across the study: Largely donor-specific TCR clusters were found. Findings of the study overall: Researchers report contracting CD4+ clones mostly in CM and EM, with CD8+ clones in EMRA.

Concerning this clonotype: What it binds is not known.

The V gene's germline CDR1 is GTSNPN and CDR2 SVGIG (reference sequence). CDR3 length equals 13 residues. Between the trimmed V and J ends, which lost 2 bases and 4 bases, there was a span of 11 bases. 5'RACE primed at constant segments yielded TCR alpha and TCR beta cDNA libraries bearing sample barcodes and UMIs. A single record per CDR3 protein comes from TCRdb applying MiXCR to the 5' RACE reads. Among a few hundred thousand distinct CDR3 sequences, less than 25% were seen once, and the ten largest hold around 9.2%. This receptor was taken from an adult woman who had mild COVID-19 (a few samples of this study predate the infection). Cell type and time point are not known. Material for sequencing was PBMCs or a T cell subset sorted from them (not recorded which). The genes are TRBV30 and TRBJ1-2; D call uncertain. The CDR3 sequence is CAWSFTDGYGYTF. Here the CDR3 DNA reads TGTGCCTGGAGTTTTACGGACGGCTATGGCTACACCTTC. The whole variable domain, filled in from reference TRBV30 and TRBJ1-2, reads SQTIHQWPATLVQPVGSPLSLECTVEGTSNPNLYWYRQAAGRGLQLLFYSVGIGQISSEVPQNLSASRPQDRQFILSSKKLLLSDSGFYLCAWSFTDGYGYTFGSGTRLTVV.